The 17 T cell receptor beta chains below come from one sample, sequenced in a study of siplizumab effects on memory and regulatory T cells. Clones were read by immunoSEQ multiplex PCR, and TCRdb kept only the in-frame ones, dropping some. Of roughly 93,000 clones in the sample, 85% to 95% were seen once. The sequencing input was non-Treg CD4+ T cells sorted from blood. These TCRs come from a human donor in good health.

The chain links TRBV7-6 to TRBJ2-3; D is unclear. Per germline, CDR1 SGHVS and CDR2 FNYEAQ. The CDR3 runs 19 residues. Trimming took 7 bases from V and 0 from J, leaving 26 bases between them. This CDR3 is CASTYQVARYITSTDTQYF. The CDR3 nucleotides are TGTGCCAGCACCTATCAGGTAGCCCGCTATATCACAAGCACAGATACGCAGTATTTT.

CDR3 amino acids: CASSPIIAGLNQPQHF. CDR3 in DNA: TGTGCCAGCAGTCCCATCATTGCGGGGTTGAATCAGCCCCAGCATTTT. The J gene is TRBJ1-5, the V gene TRBV6-6; unclear D gene. This CDR3 is built from 16 residues. The germline CDR1 and CDR2 sequences are MNHNY and SVGAGI (reference sequence). The ends were cut back, 5 bases at V and 4 bases at J, with 18 bases in the middle.

V usage is TRBV5-1 and J usage is TRBJ2-1; TRBD1 might be the D (6 bases). The CDR3 loop spans 17 amino acids. CDR1 SGHRS and CDR2 YFSETQ come from the germline V gene. V lost 3 bases and J lost 5, with 21 bases in between. The CDR3 DNA sequence: TGCGCCAGCAGCTCCCCCAAGGACGGTGGGGGCAACAATGAGCAGTTCTTC. Protein sequence: CASSSPKDGGGNNEQFF.

This chain's CDR3 is CASSFQREGGNTQYF. CDR3 in DNA: TGTGCCAGCAGTTTCCAGCGGGAGGGTGGAAATACGCAGTATTTT. The V call is TRBV28, the J call TRBJ2-3; 10 nucleotides line up with TRBD2. The length of the CDR3 is 15 residues. CDR1 and CDR2 from the germline V gene are MDHEN and SYDVKM. J lost 7 bases, V lost 3 bases, and 7 bases had no gene match.

V and J are TRBV6-5 and TRBJ2-2; D tentatively fits TRBD1 or TRBD2 (6 bases each). Germline assignment: CDR1 MNHEY and CDR2 SVGAGI. The CDR3 has 14 amino acids. V was clipped by 10 bases and J by 2 bases, with 14 bases between them. CDR3 loop: CATWRGTNTGELFF. CDR3 DNA: TGTGCCACTTGGAGGGGGACTAACACCGGGGAGCTGTTTTTT.

The rearrangement uses TRBV7-2 and TRBJ2-4; 7 nucleotides agree with TRBD1. Trimming took 0 bases from V and 1 from J; bases not matched to a gene: 3. The CDR3 is 16 residues long. Germline V lookup: CDR1 SGHTA, CDR2 FQGNSA. This chain's CDR3 is CASSLALQGAKNIQYF. In DNA form, the CDR3 reads TGTGCCAGCAGCTTAGCTCTACAGGGGGCCAAAAACATTCAGTACTTC.

This chain links TRBV28 with TRBJ1-2, with 7 positions matching TRBD1. The CDR3 runs to 14 residues. V shed 6 bases and J 8 bases; nucleotides not matched to a gene: 12. CDR1 and CDR2 (germline): MDHEN, SYDVKM. The CDR3 DNA sequence: TGTGCCAGCAGATCAGTGGATCAGGGGGGGGGCTACACCTTC. This gives the protein CASRSVDQGGGYTF.

The chain couples TRBV11-2 to TRBJ2-7; 10 nucleotides align to TRBD1. J gave up 4 bases and V 4 bases, and 7 bases lay outside the gene matches. Germline V CDR1 and CDR2: SGHAT, FQNNGV. The CDR3 extends over 15 amino acids. CDR3: CASSWGGQGNYEQYF. In nucleotides, the CDR3 is TGTGCCAGCAGCTGGGGGGGACAGGGGAATTACGAGCAGTACTTC.

V is TRBV7-2 and J is TRBJ1-6; D not certain. The germline V gene encodes CDR1 SGHTA and CDR2 FQGNSA. CDR3 size: 19 residues. The germline V and J ends were trimmed by 1 base and 0 bases, with 16 bases remaining between them. CDR3 protein: CASSLGVRLRSSYNSPLHF. Here the CDR3 DNA reads TGTGCCAGCAGCTTAGGCGTCCGTTTGCGGAGCTCCTATAATTCACCCCTCCACTTT.

The CDR3 nucleotides are TGTGCCAGCAGCTCCCGTCCCGACAGATCCTACGAGCAGTACTTC. Amino acid sequence: CASSSRPDRSYEQYF. The V gene is TRBV11-1, the J gene TRBJ2-7; D might be TRBD1 (5 bases). There are 15 residues in the CDR3. The germline gives CDR1 SGHAT, CDR2 FQDESV (reference sequence). V dropped 4 bases and J dropped 1 base, with 14 bases sitting between them. The full variable domain, in which reference TRBV11-1 and TRBJ2-7 provide the parts outside the CDR3, is EAEVAQSPRYKITEKSQAVAFWCDPISGHATLYWYRQILGQGPELLVQFQDESVVDDSQLPKDRFSAERLKGVDSTLKIQPAELGDSAMYLCASSSRPDRSYEQYFGPGTRLTVT.

The chain has TRBV19 and TRBJ2-5; 10 nucleotides match TRBD1. V lost 5 bases and J lost 5; bases outside the gene matches: 5. Germline V lookup: CDR1 LNHDA, CDR2 SQIVND (reference sequence). The CDR3 is 14 residues long. In DNA form, the CDR3 reads TGTGCCAGTAGTCGACAGGGGGCCAGGGAGACCCAGTACTTC. Translation: CASSRQGARETQYF.

The chain has TRBV14 and TRBJ2-1; TRBD2 matches 7 bases. The germline V gene has CDR1 SGHDN and CDR2 FVKESK. J gave up 6 bases and V 2 bases, and 7 bases lay outside the gene matches. The CDR3 has 15 residues. The CDR3 region is CASSQIGRRRNEQFF. The CDR3 DNA follows: TGTGCCAGCAGCCAAATCGGGAGGCGGCGCAATGAGCAGTTCTTC.

This chain uses TRBV7-9 with TRBJ1-1; TRBD1 is a possible D gene (5 bases). Germline loops: CDR1 SEHNR, CDR2 FQNEAQ (reference sequence). The CDR3 is 16 residues long. Trimming pared 3 bases from V and 3 bases from J, leaving 17 bases between. The CDR3 sequence is CASSFPQLGVDTEAFF. The CDR3 DNA is TGTGCCAGCAGCTTCCCCCAGTTAGGGGTGGACACTGAAGCTTTCTTT.

The chain recombines TRBV28 with TRBJ2-7, with D possibly TRBD2 on 7 matching bases. The CDR3 is 14 amino acids. The germline V gene encodes CDR1 MDHEN and CDR2 SYDVKM. Trimming left V 1 base short and J 2 bases short, with 9 bases between. CDR3 coding DNA: TGTGCCAGCAGTTTATTGGGGGGGCCCTACGAGCAGTACTTC. As protein: CASSLLGGPYEQYF.

The rearrangement uses TRBV20-1 and TRBJ1-2; D not resolved. Trimming left V 0 bases short and J 7 bases short, with 6 bases between. The CDR3 runs 11 residues. CDR1 and CDR2 from the germline V gene are DFQATT and SNEGSKA (reference sequence). The CDR3 coding sequence is TGCAGTGCTAGAGATCGTCTTGGCTACACCTTC. Its translation: CSARDRLGYTF.

The chain employs TRBV6-1 and TRBJ2-3; a possible D gene is TRBD2 (6 bases). CDR3 length: 14 residues. Trimming pared 2 bases from V and 8 bases from J, leaving 14 bases between. The germline V gene has CDR1 MNHNS and CDR2 SASEGT. This chain's CDR3 is CASSELGGSGTQYF. Here the CDR3 DNA reads TGTGCCAGCAGTGAACTCGGGGGTTCAGGTACGCAGTATTTT.

V gene TRBV20-1 combines with J gene TRBJ2-5; D gene uncertain. Trimming stripped 6 bases from V and 4 bases from J, with 9 bases between. Germline V gene data show CDR1 as DFQATT and CDR2 as SNEGSKA (reference sequence). The CDR3 consists of 11 residues. This CDR3 reads CSASRRETQYF. CDR3 bases: TGCAGTGCGTCACGTAGAGAGACCCAGTACTTC.